The 20 T cell receptor beta chains below were found in one sample sequenced in a study of PD-1 blockade in classical Hodgkin lymphoma. Measured with immunoSEQ multiplex PCR; TCRdb has only the in-frame clones, and not every one. Seen here are around 41,000 clones, approximately 70% observed once, and the top ten hold approximately 3%. Following autologous stem cell transplantation, relapse occurred in every patient, and exposure to brentuximab vedotin varied. Source: peripheral blood mononuclear cells (PBMCs), taken before the second cycle of nivolumab. These receptors were collected from a human donor with classical Hodgkin lymphoma.

This chain joins TRBV9 and TRBJ1-2, with 7 bases matching TRBD1. Germline V gene data show CDR1 as SGDLS and CDR2 as YYNGEE. The CDR3 consists of 19 residues. Trimming removed 0 bases from V and 2 bases from J; junction bases left unmatched: 16. The CDR3 bases are TGTGCCAGCAGCGTAGCCCCACCTTTTCGACAGGGCGAGAACTATGGCTACACCTTC. Its protein is CASSVAPPFRQGENYGYTF.

The chain employs TRBV7-2 and TRBJ2-3, with TRBD1 matching 8 bases. Germline CDR1 is SGHTA and CDR2 is FQGNSA. The length of the CDR3 is 16 residues. Trimming at V came to 1 base and at J to 1 base, leaving 4 bases not matched to a gene. The CDR3 reads CASSLGQGLGTDTQYF. CDR3 DNA sequence: TGTGCCAGCAGCTTAGGACAGGGGCTTGGCACAGATACGCAGTATTTT.

The chain has TRBV7-5 and TRBJ1-4; no DNA check was done on the table's D call, TRBD1. TRBV7-5 is described as a pseudogene. The CDR3 loop spans 14 amino acids. CDR3 loop: CASQQGFPNEKLFF. In nucleotides, the CDR3 is TGTGCCAGTCAACAGGGCTTTCCTAATGAAAAACTGTTTTTT.

The rearrangement uses TRBV4-2 and TRBJ2-7, with unresolved D. The CDR3 contains 12 residues. The V gene lost 1 base and the J gene lost 6 bases, with 7 bases spanning the gap. CDR1 and CDR2 from the germline V gene are LGHNA and YNFKEQ. The CDR3 reads CASSQGLTEQYF. CDR3 nucleotide sequence: TGTGCCAGCAGCCAAGGCTTAACCGAGCAGTACTTC.

This rearrangement joins TRBV4-2 to TRBJ2-7, with D perhaps being TRBD1 or TRBD2 (6 bases each). Germline CDR1 is LGHNA and CDR2 is YNFKEQ. Trimming removed 8 bases from V and 3 bases from J, with 11 bases in between. The CDR3 runs to 12 residues. CDR3 sequence (DNA): TGTGCCAGCCGGGGGCCAGACTACGAGCAGTACTTC. This encodes CASRGPDYEQYF.

V and J are TRBV7-2 and TRBJ2-1, with a possible D match to TRBD1 (6 bases). Germline V gene data show CDR1 as SGHTA and CDR2 as FQGNSA. V dropped 5 bases and J dropped 6 bases, with 20 bases sitting between them. CDR3 size: 16 residues. CDR3 amino acids: CASSPRSRQVSNEQFF. In DNA form, the CDR3 reads TGTGCCAGCAGCCCACGGAGTAGACAGGTTAGCAATGAGCAGTTCTTC.

The rearrangement joins TRBV7-2 to TRBJ2-3, with no clear D. CDR1 SGHTA and CDR2 FQGNSA come from the germline V gene. V dropped 4 bases and J dropped 6 bases, with 17 bases sitting between them. The CDR3 is made up of 15 amino acids. This chain's CDR3 is CASSSDRTSYDTQYF. CDR3 sequence (DNA): TGTGCCAGCAGCTCGGACCGTACGTCCTACGATACGCAGTATTTT.

The rearrangement joins TRBV11-1 to TRBJ2-1; D tentatively reads TRBD1 or TRBD2 (5 bases each). In germline, CDR1 is SGHAT, CDR2 FQDESV (reference sequence). V was shortened by 2 bases and J by 12 bases, with 11 bases between the two germline ends. The CDR3 runs to 12 residues. CDR3: CASSLWGMVQFF. The CDR3, as DNA: TGTGCCAGCAGCTTATGGGGGATGGTGCAGTTCTTC. The full variable domain, its missing parts supplied by reference TRBV11-1 and TRBJ2-1, is EAEVAQSPRYKITEKSQAVAFWCDPISGHATLYWYRQILGQGPELLVQFQDESVVDDSQLPKDRFSAERLKGVDSTLKIQPAELGDSAMYLCASSLWGMVQFFGPGTRLTVL.

The chain uses TRBV5-6 and TRBJ1-1, with 7 bases matching TRBD1. The CDR3 extends over 13 amino acids. Germline values: CDR1 SGHDT, CDR2 YYEEEE. The trim removed 6 bases at V and 8 bases at J, leaving 10 bases unmatched. CDR3 residues: CASIDRVPKEAFF. The CDR3 nucleotides read TGTGCCAGCATCGACAGGGTCCCGAAAGAAGCTTTCTTT.

The chain recombines TRBV6-5 with TRBJ1-5; D possibly corresponds to TRBD1 (6 bases). The CDR3 runs to 15 residues. The germline V gene has CDR1 MNHEY and CDR2 SVGAGI. Deletions cut 0 bases from V and 6 bases from J, with 12 bases between. CDR3 in DNA: TGTGCCAGCAGTTACTCGCGGGGGGCAAGTCAGCCCCAGCATTTT. This codes for CASSYSRGASQPQHF.

This clone was seen a handful of times. The chain carries TRBV9 and TRBJ1-2, with D unclear. Germline V gene data show CDR1 as SGDLS and CDR2 as YYNGEE. The V gene lost 4 bases and the J gene lost 4 bases, with 11 bases spanning the gap. CDR3 length: 13 amino acids. CDR3 residues: CASSRTDPYGYTF. The CDR3 nucleotides read TGTGCCAGCAGCAGGACGGACCCCTATGGCTACACCTTC.

Only a few counts were recorded for this clone. This chain uses TRBV19 with TRBJ2-7, with a weak D call TRBD1 (5 bases). The CDR3 contains 13 residues. The ends were cut back, 1 base at V and 3 bases at J, with 7 bases in the middle. The germline V gene has CDR1 LNHDA and CDR2 SQIVND (reference sequence). DNA of the CDR3: TGTGCCAGTAGTATAGTGCAGGGCTACGAGCAGTACTTC. Residues: CASSIVQGYEQYF.

V and J are TRBV6-5 and TRBJ1-4; D possibly corresponds to TRBD1 (6 bases). Germline V gives CDR1 MNHEY, CDR2 SVGAGI. This CDR3 is 14 amino acids long. The V and J ends lost 3 bases and 2 bases respectively, with 7 bases between them. This CDR3 is CASSYGGTNEKLFF. The CDR3 nucleotides are TGTGCCAGCAGTTATGGGGGCACTAATGAAAAACTGTTTTTT.

V is TRBV19 and J is TRBJ2-1; the D gene is possibly TRBD2 (5 bases). This CDR3 has 14 amino acids. The V and J ends lost 0 bases and 9 bases respectively, with 12 bases between them. Germline V gene data show CDR1 as LNHDA and CDR2 as SQIVND (reference sequence). CDR3 amino acids: CASSIDPGSTEQFF. Written as DNA, the CDR3 is TGTGCCAGTAGTATAGATCCGGGAAGCACTGAGCAGTTCTTC.

This clone was detected ten times or more. Written as DNA, the CDR3 is TGTGCCAGCAGCGTAATGATGGGCCCTTACACTGAAGCTTTCTTT. Amino acids: CASSVMMGPYTEAFF. The chain uses TRBV9 and TRBJ1-1; no clear D. CDR3 size: 15 residues. Germline V gene lookup returns CDR1 SGDLS and CDR2 YYNGEE. The V end was cut by 1 base, the J end by 3 bases, with 13 bases between.

The V and J genes are TRBV27 and TRBJ2-1, with 8 bases identical to TRBD2. The CDR3 is made up of 16 amino acids. Germline CDR1 MNHEY, CDR2 SMNVEV (reference sequence). V lost 7 bases and J lost 1; bases outside the gene matches: 9. The CDR3 region is CASTDDGTSSYNEQFF. The CDR3 DNA reads as TGTGCCAGCACCGACGACGGGACTAGTTCCTACAATGAGCAGTTCTTC.

The chain uses TRBV2 and TRBJ2-7, with D unclear. This CDR3 region has 12 residues. Germline CDR1 and CDR2: SNHLY and FYNNEI. V was pared by 8 bases and J by 0 bases, with 8 bases between. CDR3 sequence: CASGYSSYEQYF. In DNA form, the CDR3 reads TGTGCCAGCGGTTACAGCTCCTACGAGCAGTACTTC.

The J gene is TRBJ2-3, the V gene TRBV20-1; D is ambiguous. V was clipped by 4 bases and J by 5 bases, with 4 bases between them. Per germline, CDR1 DFQATT and CDR2 SNEGSKA (reference sequence). The CDR3 is made up of 10 amino acids. The DNA for the CDR3 is TGCAGTGCTACTATAGATACGCAGTATTTT. It codes for CSATIDTQYF.

The chain combines TRBV28 with TRBJ1-6; TRBD1 agrees at 8 bases. CDR1 MDHEN and CDR2 SYDVKM come from the germline V gene. V shed 2 bases, J shed 10 bases, and the junction held 7 bases outside the gene matches. This CDR3 spans 15 amino acids. The DNA of the CDR3 is TGTGCCAGCAGTTTAAGTCGGACAGGGAGGTCACCCCTCCACTTT. It encodes CASSLSRTGRSPLHF.

This CDR3 reads CASSIDQGLNTEAFF. The CDR3 region has the DNA TGTGCCAGTAGTATAGATCAGGGGTTGAACACTGAAGCTTTCTTT. The chain joins TRBV19 to TRBJ1-1; D is perhaps TRBD1 (6 bases). The CDR3 totals 15 residues. From germline, CDR1 is LNHDA and CDR2 SQIVND (reference sequence). V lost 0 bases and J lost 0, with 8 bases in between.